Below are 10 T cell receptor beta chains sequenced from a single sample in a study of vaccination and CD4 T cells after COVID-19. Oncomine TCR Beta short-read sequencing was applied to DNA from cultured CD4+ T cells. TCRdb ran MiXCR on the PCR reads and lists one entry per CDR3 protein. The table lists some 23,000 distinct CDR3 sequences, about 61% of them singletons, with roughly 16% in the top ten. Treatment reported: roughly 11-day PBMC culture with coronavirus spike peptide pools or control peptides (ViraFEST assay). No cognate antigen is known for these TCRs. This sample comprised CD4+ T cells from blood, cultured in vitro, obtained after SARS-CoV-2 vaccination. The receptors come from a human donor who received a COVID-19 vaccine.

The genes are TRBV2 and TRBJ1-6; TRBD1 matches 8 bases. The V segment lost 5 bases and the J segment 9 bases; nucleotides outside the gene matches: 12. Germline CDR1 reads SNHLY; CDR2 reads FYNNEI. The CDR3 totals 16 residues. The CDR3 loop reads CASSLQQGELGSPLHF. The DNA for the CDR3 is TGTGCCAGCAGTTTGCAACAGGGGGAGCTTGGTTCACCCCTCCACTTT.

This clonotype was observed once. The CDR3: CASSVATQGRTGELFF. CDR3 bases: TGTGCCAGCAGCGTAGCTACGCAGGGACGGACCGGGGAGCTGTTTTTT. The chain couples TRBV9 to TRBJ2-2; TRBD1 or TRBD2 may be the D gene (5 bases each). CDR3 size: 16 residues. Per the germline V gene, CDR1 is SGDLS and CDR2 is YYNGEE. V gave up 0 bases and J gave up 5 bases, with 14 bases separating them.

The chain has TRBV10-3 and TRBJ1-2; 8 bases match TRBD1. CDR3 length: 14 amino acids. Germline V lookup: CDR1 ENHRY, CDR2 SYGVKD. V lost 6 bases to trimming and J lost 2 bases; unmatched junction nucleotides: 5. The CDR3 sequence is CAIRPGQVNYGYTF. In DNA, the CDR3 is TGTGCCATCAGACCGGGACAGGTGAACTATGGCTACACCTTC.

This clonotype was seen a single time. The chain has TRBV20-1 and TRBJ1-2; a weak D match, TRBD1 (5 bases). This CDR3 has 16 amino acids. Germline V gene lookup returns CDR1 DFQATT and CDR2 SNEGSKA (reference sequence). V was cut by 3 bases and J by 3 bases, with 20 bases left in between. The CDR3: CSARVLRDGLYYGYTF. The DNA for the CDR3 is TGCAGTGCTAGGGTTCTCCGGGACGGTTTATACTATGGCTACACCTTC.

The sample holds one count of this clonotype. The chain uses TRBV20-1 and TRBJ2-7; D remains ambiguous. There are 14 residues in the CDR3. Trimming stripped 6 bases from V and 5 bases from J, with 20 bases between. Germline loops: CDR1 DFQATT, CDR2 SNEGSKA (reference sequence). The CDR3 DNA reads TGCAGTGCACCCACCGCGGATAGTCAAAACGAGCAGTACTTC. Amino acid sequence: CSAPTADSQNEQYF.

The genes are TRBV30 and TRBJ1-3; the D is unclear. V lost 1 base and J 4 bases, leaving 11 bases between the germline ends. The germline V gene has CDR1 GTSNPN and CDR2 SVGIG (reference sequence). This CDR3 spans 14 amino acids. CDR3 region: CAWSDGRIGNTIYF. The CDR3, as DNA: TGTGCCTGGAGTGACGGCAGGATCGGAAACACCATATATTTT. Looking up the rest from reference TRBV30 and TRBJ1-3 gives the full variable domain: SQTIHQWPATLVQPVGSPLSLECTVEGTSNPNLYWYRQAAGRGLQLLFYSVGIGQISSEVPQNLSASRPQDRQFILSSKKLLLSDSGFYLCAWSDGRIGNTIYFGEGSWLTVV.

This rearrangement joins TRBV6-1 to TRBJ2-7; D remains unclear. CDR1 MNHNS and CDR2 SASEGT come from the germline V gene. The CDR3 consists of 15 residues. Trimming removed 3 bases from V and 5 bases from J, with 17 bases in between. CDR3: CASSEVETFENEQYF. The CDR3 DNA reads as TGTGCCAGCAGTGAGGTGGAGACGTTTGAGAACGAGCAGTACTTC.

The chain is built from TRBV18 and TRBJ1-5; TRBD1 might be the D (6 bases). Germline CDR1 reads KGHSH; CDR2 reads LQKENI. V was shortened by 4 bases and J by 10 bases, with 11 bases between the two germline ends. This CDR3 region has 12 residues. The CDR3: CASSHQQGPQHF. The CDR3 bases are TGTGCCAGCTCACACCAACAGGGACCCCAGCATTTT.

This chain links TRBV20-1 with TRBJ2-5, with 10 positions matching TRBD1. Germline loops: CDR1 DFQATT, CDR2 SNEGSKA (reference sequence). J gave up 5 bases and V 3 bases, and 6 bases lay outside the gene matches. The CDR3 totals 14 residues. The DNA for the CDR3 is TGCAGTGCTAGGCGGACAGGGGGAGGGGAGACCCAGTACTTC. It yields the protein CSARRTGGGETQYF.

Here the CDR3 DNA reads TGCAGTGCTAGAGATAATTGGGCGGGGACAGATACGCAGTATTTT. Encoded protein: CSARDNWAGTDTQYF. The chain couples TRBV20-1 to TRBJ2-3, with a tentative D call TRBD2 (6 bases). There are 15 residues in the CDR3. Between the trimmed V and J ends, which lost 0 bases and 3 bases, there was a span of 13 bases. The germline V gene encodes CDR1 DFQATT and CDR2 SNEGSKA (reference sequence).